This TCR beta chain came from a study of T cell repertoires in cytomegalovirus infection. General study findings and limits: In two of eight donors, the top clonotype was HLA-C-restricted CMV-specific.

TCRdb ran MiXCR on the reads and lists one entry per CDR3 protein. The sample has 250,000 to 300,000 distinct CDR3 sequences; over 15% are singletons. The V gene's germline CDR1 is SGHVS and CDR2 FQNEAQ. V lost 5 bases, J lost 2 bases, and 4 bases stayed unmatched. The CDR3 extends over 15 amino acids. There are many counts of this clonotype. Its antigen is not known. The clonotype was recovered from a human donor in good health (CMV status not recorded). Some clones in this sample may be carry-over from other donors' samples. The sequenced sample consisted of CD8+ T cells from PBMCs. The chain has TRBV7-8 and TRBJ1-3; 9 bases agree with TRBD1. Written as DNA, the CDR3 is TGTGCCAGCAGCCGGGACAGGGTAACTGGAAACACCATATATTTT. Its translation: CASSRDRVTGNTIYF.